This is a list of T cell receptor beta chains from one sample in a study of OX40 agonist ivuxolimab in advanced cancers. Profiling relied on immunoSEQ multiplex PCR, and the TCRdb table lists in-frame clones only, not all of them. The table records over 40,000 clones, over 80% of them present only once. The sequences come from CD4+ or CD8+ T cells sorted from blood, collected in a trial of the OX40 agonist ivuxolimab. Receptor source: an adult with an advanced solid tumor such as melanoma, head and neck, liver or kidney cancer. Both conserved end residues are trimmed from each CDR3. The D gene is left open where the match is weak. Expanded clones get a size class; other rows say once, few or many, or leave the size out.

v_gene	j_gene	d_gene	abundance	CDR3aa
TRBV7-6	TRBJ2-2	TRBD1	NA	ASSLVVWDRGTGELF
TRBV6-6	TRBJ2-1	TRBD2	NA	ASSYGAGASYNEQF
TRBV29-1	TRBJ1-2	NA	few	SVTRGIYGYT
TRBV30	TRBJ1-2	NA	NA	AWSISGEFGYT
TRBV5-6	TRBJ2-4	TRBD2	NA	ASSFRTSGRGGIQY
TRBV29-1	TRBJ2-7	NA	NA	SVAAGVPSPDEQY
TRBV7-2	TRBJ2-7	TRBD2	NA	ASSSFSGSGEQY
TRBV7-6	TRBJ2-2	NA	NA	ASSPRTYANGELF
TRBV10-3	TRBJ1-4	NA	once	AISGVALEKLF
TRBV10-3	TRBJ2-7	NA	NA	AISAHYEQY
TRBV27	TRBJ1-3	NA	NA	ASSLPRYSGNTIY
TRBV2	TRBJ2-5	NA	NA	ASSRETQY
TRBV30	TRBJ2-3	NA	few	AWKVGRGIDTQY
TRBV12-2	TRBJ1-5	NA	NA	ASRLRRCNQPQH
TRBV29-1	TRBJ2-5	TRBD2	NA	SVAGLAGGGQETQY
TRBV15	TRBJ1-5	NA	NA	ATRADSNQPQH
TRBV11-3	TRBJ2-2	TRBD2	NA	ASSLDGREGLRELF
TRBV19	TRBJ2-7	NA	NA	ASSSRGGRYEQY
TRBV29-1	TRBJ2-7	NA	once	SSRGRADNEQY
TRBV28	TRBJ2-5	NA	NA	ASREGEETQY
TRBV20-1	TRBJ2-7	NA	NA	SAIPSYEQY
TRBV5-1	TRBJ2-7	NA	NA	ASSLARGANEQY
TRBV10-3	TRBJ1-2	NA	NA	AISGGYYGYT
TRBV5-8	TRBJ2-1	NA	few	ASSLMATSGRSYNEQF
TRBV9	TRBJ1-3	NA	few	ASSREGTGNTIY
TRBV29-1	TRBJ1-1	NA	NA	SVPKMGEAF
TRBV28	TRBJ2-5	NA	NA	ASSTRRRDEETQY
TRBV18	TRBJ2-5	NA	once	ASSPRFGLSTEGKTQY
TRBV2	TRBJ2-1	TRBD2	NA	ASSEFGLALGNEQF
TRBV18	TRBJ2-7	NA	NA	ASSPPSGGYEQY
TRBV2	TRBJ2-7	NA	medium-sized	ASSTQGSEQY
TRBV2	TRBJ2-7	NA	NA	ASGTYEQY
TRBV12-5	TRBJ2-1	NA	once	ASGFHRNEQF
TRBV4-2	TRBJ2-3	NA	NA	ASSLTGAHDTQY
TRBV11-2	TRBJ2-7	NA	NA	ASSSLGGSSYEQY
TRBV27	TRBJ2-1	TRBD2	NA	ATYPLLAGDYNEQF
TRBV18	TRBJ2-7	TRBD2	NA	ASSRSLRENPYEQY
TRBV6-4	TRBJ2-1	NA	NA	ASSEGGNRNEQF
TRBV7-6	TRBJ2-1	NA	NA	ASSLVDEQF
TRBV30	TRBJ2-3	NA	NA	AWSVGLDTQY
TRBV5-5	TRBJ2-2	NA	NA	ASSFGVAGELF
TRBV2	TRBJ2-4	NA	NA	ASGRAGNIQY
TRBV6-5	TRBJ1-5	TRBD1	NA	ASSRIDRGNQPQH
TRBV28	TRBJ1-4	TRBD1	NA	ASSTGDGKLF
TRBV9	TRBJ2-1	NA	NA	ASSVAPPGTTYNEQF
TRBV30	TRBJ1-1	NA	NA	AWMGLWVGGAF
TRBV27	TRBJ2-3	TRBD2	NA	ASSFSGRTQY
TRBV28	TRBJ1-2	NA	NA	ASSFPRQANYGYT
TRBV2	TRBJ1-4	NA	NA	ASSEGLSNEKLF
TRBV10-1	TRBJ2-1	NA	NA	ASSTGRGDNEQF
TRBV19	TRBJ1-2	TRBD1	NA	ASSEGGTGGFYGYT
TRBV5-4	TRBJ1-3	NA	NA	ASSFNQGTSGNTIY
TRBV6-6	TRBJ1-1	NA	NA	ASTLQGTEAF